This is a list of T cell receptor beta chains from one sample in a study of identical twins' blood T cells. TCRdb ran MiXCR on the 5' RACE reads and lists one entry per CDR3 protein. Of hundreds of thousands of distinct CDR3 sequences listed, over 25% are singletons. Sequenced sample: PBMCs. The receptors here all came from a woman aged 18-55 years in good health. CDR3s leave out the opening cysteine and the closing phenylalanine or tryptophan.

TRBV12-3/TRBV12-4	11	TRBJ2-5	ASSLDRLGTQY
TRBV2	12	TRBJ2-2	ASREGGFTGELF
TRBV19	13	TRBJ1-6	ASSITAWTGSPLH
TRBV6-1	13	TRBJ2-3	ASSDYGQPTDTQY
TRBV7-9	12	TRBJ2-2	ASSLLSGTGELF
TRBV5-1	13	TRBJ2-7	ASSVTAGRSYEQY
TRBV5-1	14	TRBJ2-3	ASSLFSGNAGDTQY
TRBV5-1	13	TRBJ1-1	ASSLQTGGQAAAF
TRBV10-1	12	TRBJ2-2	ASSGDFLTGELF
TRBV20-1	10	TRBJ2-7	SATDRGYEQY
TRBV7-8	11	TRBJ2-7	ASSLGQDYEQY
TRBV14	12	TRBJ2-2	ASSKDRGAGELF
TRBV28	15	TRBJ1-1	ASSLPINRDRNTEAF
TRBV27	10	TRBJ1-1	ASWEGNTEAF
TRBV19	15	TRBJ1-5	ASSASYGQGWNQPQH
TRBV18	10	TRBJ2-7	ASSRDSDEQY
TRBV10-3	13	TRBJ2-7	AISGSTTRSYEQY
TRBV5-1	13	TRBJ2-2	ASRSGRDKTGELF
TRBV6-6	11	TRBJ1-2	ASHPLGPGGYT
TRBV19	14	TRBJ1-5	ASSIRQGYSNQPQH
TRBV12-5	9	TRBJ2-7	ASGLAGEQY
TRBV2	10	TRBJ1-4	ASRITNEKLF
TRBV7-2	9	TRBJ2-1	ASSLHTEQF
TRBV19	14	TRBJ1-5	ASSIASTGNNQPQH
TRBV9	10	TRBJ1-2	ASGRAGYGYT
TRBV2	11	TRBJ1-6	ASSEDRHSPLH
TRBV20-1	13	TRBJ2-1	SAALLSDHYNEQF
TRBV6-2/TRBV6-3	13	TRBJ1-1	ASSYDAQRRTEAF
TRBV29-1	13	TRBJ1-2	SVEVRQGAPYGYT
TRBV6-5	11	TRBJ1-2	ASSFHPKGGYT
TRBV7-8	10	TRBJ1-2	VSSTVTYGYT
TRBV19	11	TRBJ1-1	ASSIYEATEAF
TRBV28	11	TRBJ1-5	AASLRSNQPQH
TRBV19	12	TRBJ2-5	ASSIGGLRETQY
TRBV5-1	12	TRBJ1-1	ASSFRQGSIEAF
TRBV11-2	13	TRBJ2-2	ASSFSSGMGGELF
TRBV7-9	14	TRBJ2-3	ASSSPTSGITDTQY
TRBV20-1	13	TRBJ2-7	SARDAGRLTYEQY
TRBV27	12	TRBJ1-4	ASRAGTGYGKLF
TRBV27	12	TRBJ1-5	ASSTRGINQPQH
TRBV20-1	16	TRBJ2-1	SATTHPGGGSSYNEQF
TRBV29-1	9	TRBJ1-1	SAEGRTEAF
TRBV20-1	9	TRBJ2-2	SARTSMGLF
TRBV20-1	12	TRBJ2-7	SATLGLAGYEQY
TRBV2	11	TRBJ2-2	ASGLTNTGELF
TRBV20-1	13	TRBJ1-2	SAIARDREFGGYT